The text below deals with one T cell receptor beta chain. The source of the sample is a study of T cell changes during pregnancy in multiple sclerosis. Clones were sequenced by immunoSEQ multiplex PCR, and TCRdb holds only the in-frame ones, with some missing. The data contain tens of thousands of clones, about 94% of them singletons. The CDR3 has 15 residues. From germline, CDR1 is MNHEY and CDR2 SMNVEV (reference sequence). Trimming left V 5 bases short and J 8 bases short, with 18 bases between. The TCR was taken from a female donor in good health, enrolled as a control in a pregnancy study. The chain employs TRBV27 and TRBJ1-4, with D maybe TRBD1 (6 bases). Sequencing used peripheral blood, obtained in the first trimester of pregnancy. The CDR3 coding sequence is TGTGCCAGCAGTACCTTGACAGGATCGGGGGAAAAACTGTTTTTT. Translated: CASSTLTGSGEKLFF.